A selection of T cell receptor beta chains follows, all from one sample in a study of neurological immune-mediated disorders. One entry per CDR3 protein, called by TCRdb with MiXCR from the 5' RACE reads. The table has about 62,000 distinct CDR3 sequences, around 3.8% seen once. The source material was PBMCs. The source is a woman in her fifties or sixties with multiple sclerosis. Each CDR3 is given without its conserved first and last residue. Size is stated for part of the rows, as once, few or many counts, or as a class when the clone is expanded.

size,V,CDR3
many,TRBV28,ASSLTGQDYGYT
many,TRBV5-1,ASSRTIRRETQY
many,TRBV15,ATSRVGTALFGANVLT
-,TRBV12-3/TRBV12-4,ASSFAGGYQPQN
few,TRBV24-1,ATSDSGQGVNQPQH
many,TRBV27,ASSFFPTGPNTEAF
many,TRBV10-3,AIGRLAKNIQY
many,TRBV7-9,ASSLRYGGWDTQY
many,TRBV5-6,AAGAIQETQY
-,TRBV18,ASSPYSNQPQH
few,TRBV4-3,ASSPVAGAGTLQY
-,TRBV7-2,ATSWTGYEQY
many,TRBV29-1,SADWDVSIDTQY
-,TRBV3-1,ASSPWEGKNTEAF
many,TRBV5-1,ASRTEDNEQF
many,TRBV5-1,ASSFGAGGYNEQF
many,TRBV3-1,ASSQLQGPTEAF
few,TRBV27,ASSLYRETDTQY
few,TRBV7-9,ASSTGTYQQF
few,TRBV18,ASSPRTGQGNYGYT
many,TRBV4-3,ASSYGLAGVHNEQF
many,TRBV11-2,ASSLGGGGTDTQY
-,TRBV7-6,ASSIRRGPITSTDTQY
many,TRBV3-1,ASAGAVSYGGYT
many,TRBV5-6,ASSWGRGDYEQY
many,TRBV5-1,ASSPPQRGYNEQF
medium-sized,TRBV20-1,SARDSLHNEQF
many,TRBV4-3,ASSQTTGDTEAF
-,TRBV7-9,ASSLGGGQETQY
many,TRBV20-1,SARRTEVGNTIY
many,TRBV7-3,ASSLLPGVTDTQY
few,TRBV29-1,SVEDMTGGSTPGANVLT
many,TRBV20-1,SARDAGEGTDTQY
many,TRBV7-9,ASSRSGRASSGELF
many,TRBV29-1,SVTTRYGYT
few,TRBV27,ASSLWGVNSPLN
many,TRBV6-5,ASSTPGLNQPQH
-,TRBV3-1,ASSQEGLAGGFNEQF
few,TRBV12-5,ASGSLDRVDQPQH
few,TRBV24-1,ATTDSRGNQPQN
many,TRBV7-2,ASSFQGGETQY
-,TRBV7-2,ASSLQRDPGEQY
many,TRBV20-1,SARQTGGAGEKLF
many,TRBV29-1,SVERWDNEAF
many,TRBV7-2,ASSPLGGARETQY
many,TRBV20-1,SARSLRGARANEQF
many,TRBV20-1,SARDLGQGDQETQY
many,TRBV2,ASRDGTAAKTQY
many,TRBV7-2,ASSSEGRSTEAF
-,TRBV20-1,SARGRSYNSPLH
many,TRBV6-6,ASSDSTVNTEAF
many,TRBV5-1,ASSLERQGAWDEQF